These T cell receptor beta chains were read from a single sample in a study of blood T cell repertoires in COVID-19. TCRdb's copy holds only in-frame clones and misses some; the assay was immunoSEQ multiplex PCR. The sample shows 55,000 to 70,000 clones, roughly 86% of them seen only once. Sequencing was carried out using peripheral blood. These TCRs come from a man aged 50-59 years with acute or convalescent COVID-19. The CDR3 runs from the conserved cysteine through the conserved F or W. Each record gives: J gene, V gene, clone size, CDR3 protein. Clone size is shown for a subset of rows, as once, few, many or a class of expanded clone.

TRBJ2-7 | TRBV27 | . | CATSPTSGPYEQYF
TRBJ1-2 | TRBV19 | . | CASSIDRGRNGYTF
TRBJ2-5 | TRBV19 | . | CASSGTGGQETQYF
TRBJ1-1 | TRBV5-1 | . | CASSPLTGADTEAFF
TRBJ2-3 | TRBV10-3 | . | CAISESLGLAGHTDTQYF
TRBJ2-3 | TRBV4-1 | . | CASSQAGADTQYF
TRBJ1-2 | TRBV14 | . | CASRETGDGGGYTF
TRBJ1-4 | TRBV10-2 | . | CASSHREGATNEKLFF
TRBJ2-1 | TRBV27 | . | CASSTRQGSSYNEQFF
TRBJ2-3 | TRBV5-4 | . | CASSFPSGRARGDTQYF
TRBJ2-1 | TRBV19 | . | CASTGRGSYNEQFF
TRBJ1-4 | TRBV4-1 | . | CASSQQGAVVTGEKLFF
TRBJ1-6 | TRBV7-3 | . | CASSLGGNSPLHF
TRBJ2-5 | TRBV5-1 | . | CASSPRGETQYF
TRBJ1-2 | TRBV21-1 | once | CASSKGGRDTFYGYTF
TRBJ1-1 | TRBV6-1 | . | CASSEGWGWTEAFF
TRBJ1-3 | TRBV30 | . | CAWTGVGNTIYF
TRBJ2-1 | TRBV6-5 | . | CASSRSLNSYNEQFF
TRBJ1-2 | TRBV11-3 | . | CASSLTGYGYTF
TRBJ2-2 | TRBV27 | . | CASIPRWNRDVTGELFF
TRBJ2-7 | TRBV6-5 | . | CASSWQGAREQYF
TRBJ1-2 | TRBV18 | . | CASSPDTGVPGYGYTF
TRBJ1-2 | TRBV19 | . | CASRTVGGYTF
TRBJ2-7 | TRBV24-1 | . | CATSPRDRGNYEQYF
TRBJ1-2 | TRBV27 | . | CATRRQGSNYGYTF
TRBJ2-7 | TRBV18 | . | CASSPTQQNGGYEQYF
TRBJ1-5 | TRBV6-5 | . | CASSLGTVSNQPQHF
TRBJ2-7 | TRBV11-2 | few | CASSQGPIYEQYF
TRBJ1-2 | TRBV12-5 | . | CASGLRTEGYTF
TRBJ1-1 | TRBV7-9 | . | CASRPPAVGAYTEAFF
TRBJ2-7 | TRBV25-1 | . | CASSEDPGTSYEQYF
TRBJ1-1 | TRBV6-5 | . | CASSYERLPNTEAFF
TRBJ2-6 | TRBV5-1 | . | CASSLVGRVSGANVLTF
TRBJ2-1 | TRBV5-1 | once | CASNWDSPYNEQFF
TRBJ2-1 | TRBV4-1 | . | CASSQRNFEGDEQFF
TRBJ1-1 | TRBV18 | . | CASSPDQGADSEAFF
TRBJ2-5 | TRBV10-3 | . | CAISDAGTGRETQYF
TRBJ1-2 | TRBV7-9 | . | CASSGDRAHLDGYTF
TRBJ1-1 | TRBV18 | . | CASSSGTGGPTEAFF
TRBJ2-5 | TRBV7-2 | . | CASSLVSGGKTQYF
TRBJ2-5 | TRBV27 | . | CASRPSYSGRRETQYF
TRBJ1-5 | TRBV7-8 | . | CASSLAREQPQHF
TRBJ2-1 | TRBV7-6 | . | CASSLSGQGAGNEQFF
TRBJ2-2 | TRBV9 | few | CASSVDGLTTGELFF
TRBJ2-3 | TRBV9 | . | CASSVATDTQYF
TRBJ1-6 | TRBV28 | few | CASIRGVSGRRNSPLHF
TRBJ1-5 | TRBV27 | once | CASSHERTGRRQPQHF
TRBJ1-5 | TRBV3-1/TRBV3-2 | . | CASSTGETVNQPQHF
TRBJ1-5 | TRBV5-1 | . | CASSLTGVDQPQHF
TRBJ2-2 | TRBV7-3 | . | CASSRAATNTGELFF
TRBJ1-6 | TRBV5-6 | . | CASSLTGQGDSPLHF
TRBJ2-3 | TRBV5-1 | . | CASSLADSGSTDTQYF
TRBJ2-7 | TRBV28 | . | CASSRTGLSYEQYF